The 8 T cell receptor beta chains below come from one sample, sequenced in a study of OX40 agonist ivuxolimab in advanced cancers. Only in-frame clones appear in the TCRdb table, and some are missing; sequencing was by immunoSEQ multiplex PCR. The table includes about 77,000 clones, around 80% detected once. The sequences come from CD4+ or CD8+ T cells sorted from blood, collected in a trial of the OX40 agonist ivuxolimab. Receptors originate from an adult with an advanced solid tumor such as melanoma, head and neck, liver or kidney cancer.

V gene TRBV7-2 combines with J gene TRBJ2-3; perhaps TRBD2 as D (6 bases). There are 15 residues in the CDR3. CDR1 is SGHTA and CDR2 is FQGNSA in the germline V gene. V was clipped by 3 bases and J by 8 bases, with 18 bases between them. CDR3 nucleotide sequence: TGTGCCAGCAGCTTTGGGGCGGGGATCTTGGGTACGCAGTATTTT. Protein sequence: CASSFGAGILGTQYF.

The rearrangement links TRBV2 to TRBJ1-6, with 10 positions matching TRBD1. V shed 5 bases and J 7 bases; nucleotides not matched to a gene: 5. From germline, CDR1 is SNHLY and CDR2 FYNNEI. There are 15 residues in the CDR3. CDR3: CASSYGQGENSPLHF. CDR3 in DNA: TGTGCCAGCAGTTACGGACAGGGGGAGAATTCACCCCTCCACTTT.

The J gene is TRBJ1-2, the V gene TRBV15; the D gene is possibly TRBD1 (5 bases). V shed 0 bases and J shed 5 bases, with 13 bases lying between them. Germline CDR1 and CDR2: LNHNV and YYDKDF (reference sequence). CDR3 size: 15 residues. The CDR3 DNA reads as TGTGCCACCAGCAGAGAGGCCAGGGTACTTTATGGCTACACCTTC. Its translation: CATSREARVLYGYTF.

The chain's CDR3 is CASSPGVESYEQYF. The CDR3 DNA reads TGTGCCAGCAGTCCCGGAGTCGAATCCTACGAGCAGTACTTC. The V and J genes are TRBV28 and TRBJ2-7; D uncertain. This CDR3 has 14 residues. Trimming left V 5 bases short and J 1 base short, with 12 bases between. Germline values: CDR1 MDHEN, CDR2 SYDVKM.

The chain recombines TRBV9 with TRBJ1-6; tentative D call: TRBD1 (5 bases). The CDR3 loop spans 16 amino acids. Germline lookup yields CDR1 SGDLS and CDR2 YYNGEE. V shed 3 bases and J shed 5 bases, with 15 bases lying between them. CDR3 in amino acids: CASSAQAPSNNSPLHF. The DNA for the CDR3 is TGTGCCAGCAGCGCACAGGCTCCATCTAATAATTCACCCCTCCACTTT.

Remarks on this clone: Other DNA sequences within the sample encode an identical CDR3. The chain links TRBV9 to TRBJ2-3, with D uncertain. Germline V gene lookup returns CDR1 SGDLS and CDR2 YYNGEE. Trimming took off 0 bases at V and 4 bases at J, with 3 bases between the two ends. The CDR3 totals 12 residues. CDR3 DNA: TGTGCCAGCAGCGTAGCAGCAGATACGCAGTATTTT. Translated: CASSVAADTQYF.

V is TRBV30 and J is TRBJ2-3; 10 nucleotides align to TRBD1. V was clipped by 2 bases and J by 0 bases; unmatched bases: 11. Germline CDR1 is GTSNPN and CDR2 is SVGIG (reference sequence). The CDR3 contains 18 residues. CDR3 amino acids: CAWSPPGQGTVSTDTQYF. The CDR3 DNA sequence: TGTGCCTGGAGTCCGCCGGGACAGGGGACGGTTAGCACAGATACGCAGTATTTT.

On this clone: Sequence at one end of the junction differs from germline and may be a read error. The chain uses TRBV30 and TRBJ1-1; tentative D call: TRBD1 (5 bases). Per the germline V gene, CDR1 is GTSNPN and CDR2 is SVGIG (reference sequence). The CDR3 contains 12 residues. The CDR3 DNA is TGTACCTGGAGTGGGGGGAAGGCTGAAGCTTTCTTT. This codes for CTWSGGKAEAFF. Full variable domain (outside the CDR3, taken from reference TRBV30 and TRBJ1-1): SQTIHQWPATLVQPVGSPLSLECTVEGTSNPNLYWYRQAAGRGLQLLFYSVGIGQISSEVPQNLSASRPQDRQFILSSKKLLLSDSGFYLCTWSGGKAEAFFGQGTRLTVV.